Following are 20 T cell receptor beta chains from one sample sequenced in a study of blood T cell repertoires in COVID-19. Assay used: immunoSEQ multiplex PCR; TCRdb lists only in-frame clones, some missing. Found here are a few hundred thousand clones, around 90% of them singletons; the top ten hold more than 13%. Material: PBMCs or T cells enriched from blood (not recorded which). The receptors stem from a man under 40 who had been exposed to COVID-19.

The rearrangement links TRBV7-9 to TRBJ1-2, with D tentatively TRBD1 (5 bases). V lost 4 bases, J lost 8 bases, and 11 bases lay in between. There are 12 residues in the CDR3. The germline V gene encodes CDR1 SEHNR and CDR2 FQNEAQ (reference sequence). The CDR3 loop reads CASSSPGQGYTF. In DNA form, the CDR3 reads TGTGCCAGCAGCTCACCAGGGCAAGGCTACACCTTC.

J is TRBJ1-3 and V is TRBV5-1; tentatively, D is TRBD1 (6 bases). V lost 4 bases and J lost 1, with 9 bases in between. The CDR3 has 14 amino acids. Germline lookup yields CDR1 SGHRS and CDR2 YFSETQ. This CDR3 is CASSHTGSGNTIYF. The CDR3 nucleotides are TGCGCCAGCAGCCACACAGGGTCTGGAAACACCATATATTTT. The full variable domain, rest sourced from reference TRBV5-1 and TRBJ1-3, is KAGVTQTPRYLIKTRGQQVTLSCSPISGHRSVSWYQQTPGQGLQFLFEYFSETQRNKGNFPGRFSGRQFSNSRSEMNVSTLELGDSALYLCASSHTGSGNTIYFGEGSWLTVV.

This chain links TRBV6-2 or TRBV6-3 with TRBJ2-3; 10 bases fit TRBD2. The germline V gene has CDR1 MNHEY and CDR2 SVGEGT. CDR3 length: 16 amino acids. The ends lost 4 bases at V and 6 bases at J; junction bases unmatched: 10. This CDR3 reads CASSSVAGGGADTQYF. The CDR3 nucleotides read TGTGCCAGCAGTTCAGTAGCGGGGGGCGGTGCGGATACGCAGTATTTT.

The DNA for the CDR3 is TGTGCCAGCAGCTCCCGGGACAGGGACGAGCAGTACTTC. This translates into CASSSRDRDEQYF. The chain carries TRBV7-3 and TRBJ2-7; TRBD1 matches 9 bases. The CDR3 is 13 amino acids. Looked up from germline, CDR1 is SGHTA and CDR2 is FQGTGA. The V gene end was trimmed by 4 bases and the J gene end by 5 bases; junction bases not matched to a gene: 3.

The V and J genes are TRBV19 and TRBJ2-6; D might be TRBD1 (5 bases). The V and J ends lost 6 bases and 1 base respectively, with 10 bases between them. Germline CDR1 LNHDA, CDR2 SQIVND (reference sequence). The CDR3 length is 15 residues. The CDR3 bases are TGTGCCAGTAGCCTCAGGGTTTCTGGGGCCAACGTCCTGACTTTC. Protein product: CASSLRVSGANVLTF.

This clone was observed once. The chain has TRBV11-2 and TRBJ2-1; 7 bases are a match to TRBD2. There are 15 residues in the CDR3. The junction had 6 bases not matched to a gene; V was cut back by 0 bases and J by 7 bases. Germline values: CDR1 SGHAT, CDR2 FQNNGV. In DNA form, the CDR3 reads TGTGCCAGCAGCTTAGATTTACTAGCGCAGAATGAGCAGTTCTTC. Translated, it gives CASSLDLLAQNEQFF.

V usage is TRBV4-2 and J usage is TRBJ1-4, with a possible D match to TRBD1 (5 bases). Trimming took 4 bases from V and 8 from J, leaving 17 bases between them. CDR1 LGHNA and CDR2 YNFKEQ come from the germline V gene. The CDR3 is 15 amino acids. DNA for the CDR3: TGTGCCAGCAGCCCCCGTCGGGGGTACGGCGAAAAACTGTTTTTT. Its protein product is CASSPRRGYGEKLFF.

This clone was detected a few times. V is TRBV19 and J is TRBJ2-2; 7 bases match TRBD1. This CDR3 has 14 residues. Germline CDR1 is LNHDA and CDR2 is SQIVND (reference sequence). J lost 6 bases, V lost 4 bases, and 5 bases had no gene match. The CDR3 DNA reads TGTGCCAGTAGTACAACAGGGGAATCCGGGGAGCTGTTTTTT. It encodes CASSTTGESGELFF.

The chain links TRBV7-9 to TRBJ2-3; 10 bases are a match to TRBD2. This CDR3 contains 16 residues. V lost 5 bases, J lost 5 bases, and 10 bases stayed unmatched. Per the germline V gene, CDR1 is SEHNR and CDR2 is FQNEAQ (reference sequence). Here the CDR3 reads CASSRRERGGVDTQYF. CDR3 bases: TGTGCCAGCAGCCGCAGGGAGCGGGGGGGCGTAGATACGCAGTATTTT.

This chain links TRBV4-3 with TRBJ1-4, with 10 bases that match TRBD1. Germline values: CDR1 LGHNA, CDR2 YSLEER. This CDR3 region has 18 residues. The V segment lost 0 bases and the J segment 8 bases; nucleotides outside the gene matches: 12. The CDR3 loop reads CASSQDRQGAIGREKLFF. CDR3 DNA: TGCGCCAGCAGCCAAGATAGACAGGGGGCGATCGGGCGGGAAAAACTGTTTTTT.

Of note for this clone: Other DNA sequences in this sample translate to the same CDR3. The rearrangement joins TRBV18 to TRBJ1-2; no reliable D call. The CDR3 is made up of 12 amino acids. Germline CDR1 and CDR2: KGHSH and LQKENI. V was cut by 6 bases and J by 8 bases, with 13 bases left in between. CDR3 loop: CASSPGEGGYTF. Written as DNA, the CDR3 is TGTGCCAGCTCCCCCGGGGAGGGCGGCTACACCTTC.

This clone came up once. The rearrangement links TRBV21-1 to TRBJ2-5; the table's TRBD1 call for D was not verified on the DNA. TRBV21-1 is tagged as a pseudogene. The CDR3 runs 14 residues. CDR3 in DNA: TGTGCCAGCAGCTCAGACAGGTCGACAGAGACCCAGTACTTC. Amino acid sequence: CASSSDRSTETQYF.

The V and J genes are TRBV28 and TRBJ1-4; no firm D call. The germline V and J ends were trimmed by 6 bases and 8 bases, with 16 bases remaining between them. The CDR3 is 14 residues long. Germline CDR1 MDHEN, CDR2 SYDVKM. For the CDR3, the DNA is TGTGCCAGCAGCCTACATGACGTCGGGGAAAAACTGTTTTTT. Protein: CASSLHDVGEKLFF. The variable domain in full, with the rest retrieved from reference TRBV28 and TRBJ1-4, is DVKVTQSSRYLVKRTGEKVFLECVQDMDHENMFWYRQDPGLGLRLIYFSYDVKMKEKGDIPEGYSVSREKKERFSLILESASTNQTSMYLCASSLHDVGEKLFFGSGTQLSVL.

This chain uses TRBV5-1 with TRBJ1-2, with TRBD1 matching over 7 bases. This CDR3 region has 13 residues. V trimming: 1 base; J trimming: 6 bases; junction bases outside the gene matches: 3. The germline V gene encodes CDR1 SGHRS and CDR2 YFSETQ. The CDR3 nucleotides are TGCGCCAGCAGCTTGATAGACAGGGATGGCTACACCTTC. Translated: CASSLIDRDGYTF.

This clone was seen a single time. The chain joins TRBV4-1 to TRBJ2-1; the match to TRBD2 covers 9 bases. The V gene end was trimmed by 1 base and the J gene end by 4 bases; junction bases not matched to a gene: 5. The CDR3 has 16 residues. Germline V gives CDR1 MGHRA, CDR2 YSYEKL. CDR3 bases: TGCGCCAGCAGCCAAGCCCTAGCGGGGCTATACAATGAGCAGTTCTTC. Translation gives CASSQALAGLYNEQFF.

The rearrangement joins TRBV5-1 to TRBJ1-6; 9 nucleotides agree with TRBD1. CDR1 SGHRS and CDR2 YFSETQ come from the germline V gene. The CDR3 is 14 residues long. J was trimmed by 8 bases and V by 4 bases; bases with no gene match: 4. This CDR3 is CASSRTGVHSPLHF. The CDR3 DNA follows: TGCGCCAGCAGCCGGACAGGGGTTCATTCACCCCTCCACTTT.

The chain is built from TRBV4-1 and TRBJ1-2, with D perhaps TRBD1 (6 bases). V lost 6 bases, J lost 0 bases, and 11 bases lay in between. The germline CDR1 and CDR2 sequences are MGHRA and YSYEKL. The CDR3 runs 14 residues. The CDR3 sequence: CASRGATTNYGYTF. The CDR3 DNA is TGCGCCAGCAGGGGGGCCACTACTAACTATGGCTACACCTTC.

The V gene is TRBV19, the J gene TRBJ1-5; D perhaps matches TRBD1 (5 bases). The CDR3 has 15 residues. Trimming took off 2 bases at V and 5 bases at J, with 13 bases between the two ends. CDR1 LNHDA and CDR2 SQIVND come from the germline V gene (reference sequence). CDR3 sequence: CASSIIGAGDQPQHF. Here the CDR3 DNA reads TGTGCCAGTAGTATAATAGGGGCGGGGGATCAGCCCCAGCATTTT.

This chain links TRBV7-9 with TRBJ2-3; 7 positions agree with TRBD2. CDR3 size: 15 residues. Losses at the gene ends were 2 bases for V and 3 bases for J; bases not matched to a gene: 5. CDR1 is SEHNR, CDR2 FQNEAQ, per germline (reference sequence). DNA for the CDR3: TGTGCCAGCAGCTTAACGGGGGAGGGGACAGATACGCAGTATTTT. Translating gives CASSLTGEGTDTQYF. Based on the CDR3 plus reference TRBV7-9 and TRBJ2-3, the full variable domain is DTGVSQNPRHKITKRGQNVTFRCDPISEHNRLYWYRQTLGQGPEFLTYFQNEAQLEKSRLLSDRFSAERPKGSFSTLEIQRTEQGDSAMYLCASSLTGEGTDTQYFGPGTRLTVL.

This clone came up once. The chain couples TRBV27 to TRBJ2-4, with D perhaps matching TRBD1 (6 bases). V lost 10 bases to trimming and J lost 8 bases, with 27 bases between them. The CDR3 has 16 amino acids. From germline, CDR1 is MNHEY and CDR2 SMNVEV (reference sequence). This chain's CDR3 is CANTPVGDKLRDIQYF. The DNA for the CDR3 is TGTGCCAACACCCCGGTCGGGGACAAACTGCGGGACATTCAGTACTTC.